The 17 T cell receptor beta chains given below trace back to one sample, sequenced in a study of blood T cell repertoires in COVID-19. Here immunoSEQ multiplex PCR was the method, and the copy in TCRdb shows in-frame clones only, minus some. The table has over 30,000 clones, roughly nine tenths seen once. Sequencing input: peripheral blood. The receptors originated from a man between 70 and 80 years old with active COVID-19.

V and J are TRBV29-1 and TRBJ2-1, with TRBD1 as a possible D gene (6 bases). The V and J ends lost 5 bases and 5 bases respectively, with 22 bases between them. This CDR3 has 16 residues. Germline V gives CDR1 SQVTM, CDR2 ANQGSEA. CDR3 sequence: CSVRSPERGTDNEQFF. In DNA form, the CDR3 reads TGCAGCGTTCGTTCACCTGAAAGGGGGACGGACAATGAGCAGTTCTTC.

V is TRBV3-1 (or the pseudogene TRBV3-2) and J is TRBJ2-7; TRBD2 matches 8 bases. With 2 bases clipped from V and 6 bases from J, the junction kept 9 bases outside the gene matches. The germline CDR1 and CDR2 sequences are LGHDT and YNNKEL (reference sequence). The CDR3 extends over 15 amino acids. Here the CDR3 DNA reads TGTGCCAGCAGCCAACTCGGGAGGGCCATGGGCGAGCAGTACTTC. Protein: CASSQLGRAMGEQYF.

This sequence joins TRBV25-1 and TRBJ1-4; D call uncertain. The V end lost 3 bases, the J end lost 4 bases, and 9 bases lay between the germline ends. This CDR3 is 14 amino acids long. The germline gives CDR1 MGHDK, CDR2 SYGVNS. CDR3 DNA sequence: TGTGCCAGCAGTGAGGAGGGCGTTAATGAAAAACTGTTTTTT. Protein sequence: CASSEEGVNEKLFF.

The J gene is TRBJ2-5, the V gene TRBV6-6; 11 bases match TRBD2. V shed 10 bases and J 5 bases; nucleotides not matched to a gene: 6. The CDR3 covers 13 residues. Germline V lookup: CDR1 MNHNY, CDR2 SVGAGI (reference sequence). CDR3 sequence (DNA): TGTGCCACCTCCTTAGCGGGAGGGGAGACCCAGTACTTC. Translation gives CATSLAGGETQYF.

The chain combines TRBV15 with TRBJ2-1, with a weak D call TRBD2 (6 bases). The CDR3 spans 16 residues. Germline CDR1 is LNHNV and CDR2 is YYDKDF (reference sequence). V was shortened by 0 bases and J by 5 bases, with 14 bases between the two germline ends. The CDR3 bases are TGTGCCACCAGCAGAGATAGTAGGAGGGTAGACAATGAGCAGTTCTTC. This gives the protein CATSRDSRRVDNEQFF.

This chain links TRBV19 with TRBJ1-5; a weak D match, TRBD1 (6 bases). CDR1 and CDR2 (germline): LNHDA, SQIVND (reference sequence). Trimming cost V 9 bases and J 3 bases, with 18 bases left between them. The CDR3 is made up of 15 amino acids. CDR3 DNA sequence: TGTGCCAGCAGAACACAGGGAGCTAACAATCAGCCCCAGCATTTT. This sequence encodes CASRTQGANNQPQHF.

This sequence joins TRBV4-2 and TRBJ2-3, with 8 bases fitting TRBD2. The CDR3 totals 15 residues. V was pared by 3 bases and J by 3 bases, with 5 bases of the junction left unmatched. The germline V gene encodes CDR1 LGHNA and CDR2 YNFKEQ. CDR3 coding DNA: TGTGCCAGCAGCCATAGCGGGAAGGTTACAGATACGCAGTATTTT. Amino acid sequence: CASSHSGKVTDTQYF.

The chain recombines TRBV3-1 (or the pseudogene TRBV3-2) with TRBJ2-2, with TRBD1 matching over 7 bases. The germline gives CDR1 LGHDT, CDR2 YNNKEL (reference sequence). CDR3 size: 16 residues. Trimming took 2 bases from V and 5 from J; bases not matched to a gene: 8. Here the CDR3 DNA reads TGTGCCAGCAGCCAAATTAGCAGGGGGTTAACCGGGGAGCTGTTTTTT. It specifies CASSQISRGLTGELFF.

The CDR3 nucleotides are TGTGCCAGCAACCCGGACAGGGGGCAAGGCTACACCTTC. It encodes CASNPDRGQGYTF. V usage is TRBV2 and J usage is TRBJ1-2, with 11 bases aligning to TRBD1. Germline V gene lookup returns CDR1 SNHLY and CDR2 FYNNEI. The CDR3 extends over 13 amino acids. V was pared by 7 bases and J by 8 bases, with 6 bases of the junction left unmatched.

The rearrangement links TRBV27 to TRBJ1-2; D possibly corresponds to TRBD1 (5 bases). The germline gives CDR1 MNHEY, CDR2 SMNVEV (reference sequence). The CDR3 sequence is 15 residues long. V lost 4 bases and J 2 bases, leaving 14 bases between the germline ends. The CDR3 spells CASSSAHDRNYGYTF. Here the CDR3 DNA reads TGTGCCAGCAGTTCTGCCCACGACAGAAACTATGGCTACACCTTC.

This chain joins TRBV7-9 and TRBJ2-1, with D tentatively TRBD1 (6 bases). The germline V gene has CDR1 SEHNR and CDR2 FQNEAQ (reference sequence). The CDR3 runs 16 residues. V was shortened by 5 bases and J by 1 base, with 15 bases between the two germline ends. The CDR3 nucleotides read TGTGCCAGCAGCGGGGGCCGGACTGGGTCCTACAATGAGCAGTTCTTC. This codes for CASSGGRTGSYNEQFF.

The CDR3 spells CASSQDGGWNQPQHF. The DNA of the CDR3 is TGTGCCAGCAGCCAAGATGGGGGGTGGAATCAGCCCCAGCATTTT. This chain joins TRBV3-1 (or the pseudogene TRBV3-2) and TRBJ1-5; a possible D gene is TRBD1 (5 bases). This CDR3 is built from 15 residues. Germline V lookup: CDR1 LGHDT, CDR2 YNNKEL (reference sequence). V gave up 0 bases and J gave up 4 bases, with 10 bases separating them.

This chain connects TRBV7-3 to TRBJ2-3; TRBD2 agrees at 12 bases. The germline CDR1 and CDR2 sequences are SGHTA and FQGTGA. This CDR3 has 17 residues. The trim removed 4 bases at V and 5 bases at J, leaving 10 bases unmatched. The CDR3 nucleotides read TGTGCCAGCAGCTCTAGCGGGAGGGCCTGGGGTCTAGATACGCAGTATTTT. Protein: CASSSSGRAWGLDTQYF.

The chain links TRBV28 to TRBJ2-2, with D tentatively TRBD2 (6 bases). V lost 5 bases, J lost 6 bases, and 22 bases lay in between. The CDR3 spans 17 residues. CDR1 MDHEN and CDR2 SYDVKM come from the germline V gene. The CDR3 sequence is CASSPPGEHLKAGELFF. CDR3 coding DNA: TGTGCCAGCAGTCCGCCGGGGGAACACTTAAAGGCCGGGGAGCTGTTTTTT.

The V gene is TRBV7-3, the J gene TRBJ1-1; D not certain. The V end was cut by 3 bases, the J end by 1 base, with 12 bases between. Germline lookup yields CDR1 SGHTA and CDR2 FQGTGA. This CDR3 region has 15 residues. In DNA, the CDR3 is TGTGCCAGCAGCTTCAGCGGGTCCGCGAACACTGAAGCTTTCTTT. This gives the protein CASSFSGSANTEAFF.

DNA of the CDR3: TGTGCCAGCAGCGTAGTGGGACAGGGTACGAATACGCAGTATTTT. Encoded protein: CASSVVGQGTNTQYF. The chain combines TRBV9 with TRBJ2-3; 9 positions agree with TRBD1. J lost 7 bases, V lost 0 bases, and 6 bases had no gene match. The CDR3 sequence is 15 residues long. Germline lookup yields CDR1 SGDLS and CDR2 YYNGEE.

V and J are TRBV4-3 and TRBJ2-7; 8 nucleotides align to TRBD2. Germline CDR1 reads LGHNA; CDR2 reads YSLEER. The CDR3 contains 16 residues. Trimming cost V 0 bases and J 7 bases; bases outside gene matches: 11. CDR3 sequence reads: CASSQESGTSSREQYF. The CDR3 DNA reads TGCGCCAGCAGCCAAGAATCCGGGACTAGTTCTCGGGAGCAGTACTTC.